The source of this T cell receptor (beta chain) is a study of spatial heterogeneity in lung cancer. Study-wide context: Strongly correlated with TCR transcript counts in tumor regions was a T cell module score, which was a transcriptional module score calculated from matched bulk RNA-seq.

Findings and caveats of the study: Counts of expanded alpha and beta TCRs within tumors tracked the tumor nonsynonymous mutation count.

Stated time point: sample taken at primary tumor resection. The donors, 70 to 80 patients with untreated early-stage non-small cell lung cancer, provided the samples. This clonotype was seen repeatedly, ten times or more. Its antigen is not identified. The limits of the CDR3 on the DNA are not certain, so only TCRdb's listed CDR3 is given. Germline CDR1 SGHVS, CDR2 FQNEAQ. With termini counted, the CDR3 has 14 amino acids. The library protocol tagged each TCR cDNA with a unique molecular identifier. From the 5' RACE reads, TCRdb called clonotypes with MiXCR, one entry per CDR3 protein. The table records approximately 25,000 distinct CDR3 sequences, 8.8% of them present only once.

The chain combines TRBV7-8 with TRBJ2-3. This TCR was recovered from a male donor with early-stage non-small cell lung cancer. The specimen was lung tumor tissue, collected at surgery. CDR3 amino acids: CASSLFLYTDTQYF.